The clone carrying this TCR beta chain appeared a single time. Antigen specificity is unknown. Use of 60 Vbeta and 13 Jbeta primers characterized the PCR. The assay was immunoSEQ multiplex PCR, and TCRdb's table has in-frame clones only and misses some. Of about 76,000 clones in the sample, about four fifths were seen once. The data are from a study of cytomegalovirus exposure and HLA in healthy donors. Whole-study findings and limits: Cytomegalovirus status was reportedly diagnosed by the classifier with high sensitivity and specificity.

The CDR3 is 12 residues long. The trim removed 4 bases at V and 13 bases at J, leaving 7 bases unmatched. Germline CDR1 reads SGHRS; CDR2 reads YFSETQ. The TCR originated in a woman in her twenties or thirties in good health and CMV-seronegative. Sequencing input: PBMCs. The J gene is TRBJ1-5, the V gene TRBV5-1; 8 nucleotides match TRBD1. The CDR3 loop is CASSPDRGLQHF. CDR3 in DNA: TGCGCCAGCAGCCCAGACAGGGGACTACAGCATTTT.